Shown below are 7 T cell receptor beta chains from a single sample sequenced in a study of Ad26.COV2.S vaccination and SARS-CoV-2 variants (dated by TCRdb to the early 2020s). Library prep was done by the immunoSEQ multiplex PCR assay. Imported from immuneACCESS, the table was reduced by TCRdb to in-frame sequences with V and J called. These copies leave out some clones; in studies compared against another copy, an unresolved V gene accounts for under half, and the cause of the remainder is not known. The sample table lists hundreds of thousands of clones, around 92% of them with a count of one. The ten largest clones add up to under 4% of the sample. Taken with the paper, the label for time point translates to: individuals recovered from natural SARS-CoV-2 infection. The material sequenced was peripheral blood, taken after recovery from COVID-19. The receptor set was obtained from a human donor who had recovered from COVID-19.

A single count supports this clone. V gene TRBV20-1 combines with J gene TRBJ2-1; D is ambiguous. This CDR3 has 12 amino acids. Trimming pared 3 bases from V and 7 bases from J, leaving 10 bases between. Germline V gene sequence: CDR1 DFQATT, CDR2 SNEGSKA (reference sequence). CDR3 protein: CSASPSRNEQFF. The CDR3 DNA is TGCAGTGCTAGTCCCAGCAGGAATGAGCAGTTCTTC.

The CDR3 sequence: CASSQDLSTEAFF. The CDR3, as DNA: TGCGCCAGCAGCCAAGATCTTAGCACTGAAGCTTTCTTT. This chain joins TRBV4-1 and TRBJ1-1, with D uncertain. Looked up from germline, CDR1 is MGHRA and CDR2 is YSYEKL. CDR3 size: 13 residues. V lost 0 bases, J lost 4 bases, and 6 bases lay in between.

In this sample, this clone turned up a few times. Distinct nucleotide sequences in the sample also encode this CDR3. J is TRBJ1-4 and V is TRBV7-9; no reliable D call. The CDR3 spans 14 residues. Trimming cost V 1 base and J 2 bases, with 5 bases left between them. From germline, CDR1 is SEHNR and CDR2 FQNEAQ (reference sequence). The CDR3 DNA reads TGTGCCAGCAGCTTAGTTACTACTAATGAAAAACTGTTTTTT. This translates into CASSLVTTNEKLFF.

The chain recombines TRBV18 with TRBJ2-1; D is perhaps TRBD1 (5 bases). CDR1 KGHSH and CDR2 LQKENI come from the germline V gene. V was pared by 2 bases and J by 3 bases, with 14 bases between. This CDR3 has 16 residues. DNA for the CDR3: TGTGCCAGCTCACCAACAAGGCAGGGAAACTACAATGAGCAGTTCTTC. The encoded protein is CASSPTRQGNYNEQFF.

The gene calls are TRBV6-6 and TRBJ1-2; D is ambiguous. The CDR3 totals 16 residues. Germline V gene data show CDR1 as MNHNY and CDR2 as SVGAGI (reference sequence). Trimming left V 2 bases short and J 4 bases short, with 17 bases between. The chain's CDR3 is CASSYRPIVPLYGYTF. CDR3 nucleotide sequence: TGTGCCAGCAGTTACCGGCCAATCGTACCCCTCTATGGCTACACCTTC.

The V and J genes are TRBV6-5 and TRBJ2-7, with D perhaps assigned TRBD1 or TRBD2 (5 bases each). Trimming pared 2 bases from V and 2 bases from J, leaving 13 bases between. Germline assignment: CDR1 MNHEY and CDR2 SVGAGI. The CDR3 loop spans 15 amino acids. For the CDR3, the DNA is TGTGCCAGCAGTTACGGCCGGGGCGCCCCCTACGAGCAGTACTTC. This gives the protein CASSYGRGAPYEQYF.

This clone was recorded once. J is TRBJ1-1 and V is TRBV6-2 or TRBV6-3; D call uncertain. Trimming stripped 6 bases from V and 3 bases from J, with 23 bases between. The CDR3 has 17 amino acids. The germline gives CDR1 MNHEY, CDR2 SVGEGT. CDR3 loop: CASSRSRTRNPDTEAFF. CDR3 sequence (DNA): TGTGCCAGCAGCCGGAGCCGGACCCGAAATCCGGACACTGAAGCTTTCTTT.